This TCR beta chain was recorded in a study of cytomegalovirus exposure and HLA in healthy donors. This CDR3 is built from 16 residues. V lost 2 bases, J lost 0 bases, and 4 bases stayed unmatched. Germline CDR1 reads SGDLS; CDR2 reads YYNGEE. It was with 60 Vbeta and 13 Jbeta primers that the PCR ran. The repertoire was sequenced with immunoSEQ multiplex PCR; TCRdb's copy has only in-frame clones and lacks some. Counted here are some 160,000 clones, around 85% occurring once; the ten biggest clones make up 1% to 1.5%. This clone was recorded a few times. The chain couples TRBV9 to TRBJ2-2; 7 bases map to TRBD2. Sequencing input: PBMCs. The TCR was taken from a man aged 45-65 years in good health and CMV-seropositive. This CDR3 reads CASSVRLAANTGELFF. The CDR3 DNA is TGTGCCAGCAGCGTTCGGCTAGCGGCGAACACCGGGGAGCTGTTTTTT.